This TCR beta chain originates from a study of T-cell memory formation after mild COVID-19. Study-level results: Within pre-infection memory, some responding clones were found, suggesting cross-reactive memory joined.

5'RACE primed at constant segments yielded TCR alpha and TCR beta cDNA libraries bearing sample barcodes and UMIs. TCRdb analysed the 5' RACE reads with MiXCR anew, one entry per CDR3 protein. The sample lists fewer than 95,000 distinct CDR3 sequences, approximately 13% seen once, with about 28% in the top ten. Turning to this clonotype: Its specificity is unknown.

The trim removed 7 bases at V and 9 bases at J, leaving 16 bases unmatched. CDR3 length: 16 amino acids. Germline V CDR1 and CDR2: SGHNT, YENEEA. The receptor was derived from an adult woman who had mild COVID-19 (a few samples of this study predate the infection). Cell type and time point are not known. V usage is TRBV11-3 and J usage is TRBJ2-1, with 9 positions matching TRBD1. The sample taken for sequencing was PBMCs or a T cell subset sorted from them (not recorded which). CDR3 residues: CASISPAGQGGGEQFF. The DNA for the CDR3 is TGTGCCAGCATCTCCCCGGCGGGACAGGGTGGGGGTGAGCAGTTCTTC. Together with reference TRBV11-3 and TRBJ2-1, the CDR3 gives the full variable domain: EAGVVQSPRYKIIEKKQPVAFWCNPISGHNTLYWYLQNLGQGPELLIRYENEEAVDDSQLPKDRFSAERLKGVDSTLKIQPAELGDSAVYLCASISPAGQGGGEQFFGPGTRLTVL.